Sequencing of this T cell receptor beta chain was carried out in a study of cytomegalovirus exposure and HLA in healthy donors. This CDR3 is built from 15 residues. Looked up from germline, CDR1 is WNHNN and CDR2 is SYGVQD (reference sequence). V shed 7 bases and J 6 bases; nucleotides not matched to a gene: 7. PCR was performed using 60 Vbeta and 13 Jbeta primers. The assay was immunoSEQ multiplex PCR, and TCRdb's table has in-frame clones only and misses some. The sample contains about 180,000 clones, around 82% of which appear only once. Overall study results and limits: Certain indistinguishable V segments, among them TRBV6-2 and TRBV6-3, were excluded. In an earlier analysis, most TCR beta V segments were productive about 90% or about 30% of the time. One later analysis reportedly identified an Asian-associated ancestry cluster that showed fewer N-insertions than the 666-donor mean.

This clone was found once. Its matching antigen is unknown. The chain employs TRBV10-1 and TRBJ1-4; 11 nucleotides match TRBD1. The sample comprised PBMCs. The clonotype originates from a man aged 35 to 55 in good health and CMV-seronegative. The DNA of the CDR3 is TGCGCCAGCATGGGACAGGGGGGTTGGGATGAAAAACTGTTTTTT. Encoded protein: CASMGQGGWDEKLFF.